The 4 T cell receptor beta chains listed next were all sequenced from one sample in a study of Graves' ophthalmopathy and Graves' hyperthyroidism. Amplified TCR beta CDR3 regions were obtained using RNA transcripts as template. First-round RT-PCR with HTBI primers preceded a second-round multiplex PCR. Each CDR3 protein is one row after TCRdb ran MiXCR on the multiplex PCR reads. The table has 450,000 or so distinct CDR3 sequences, 13% to 15% seen once; the top ten hold about 9.4%. The sequenced sample was blood. These receptors were taken from a woman aged 25 to 45 with Graves' ophthalmopathy.

The chain has TRBV6-1 and TRBJ1-6; 7 nucleotides line up with TRBD1. Trimming cost V 6 bases and J 7 bases; bases outside gene matches: 6. There are 14 residues in the CDR3. The germline V gene encodes CDR1 MNHNS and CDR2 SASEGT. The CDR3 sequence: CASRDQGGNSPLHF. The CDR3 nucleotides read TGTGCCAGCAGAGACCAGGGGGGGAATTCACCCCTCCACTTT.

This clonotype was observed many times. The gene calls are TRBV7-2 and TRBJ2-2; 16 bases agree with TRBD2. CDR3 size: 19 residues. Trimming cost V 5 bases and J 2 bases; bases outside gene matches: 8. The germline gives CDR1 SGHTA, CDR2 FQGNSA. The CDR3 sequence is CASSAPGLAGGTNTGELFF. CDR3 DNA sequence: TGTGCCAGCAGCGCCCCGGGACTAGCGGGGGGGACCAACACCGGGGAGCTGTTTTTT.

This clonotype was observed at least ten times. The V call is TRBV7-8, the J call TRBJ1-1; maybe TRBD1 (5 bases). Per the germline V gene, CDR1 is SGHVS and CDR2 is FQNEAQ. Trimming took 4 bases from V and 10 from J, leaving 19 bases between them. The CDR3 covers 14 residues. The CDR3 sequence is CASSYDTGAKGAFF. The DNA of the CDR3 is TGTGCCAGCAGCTATGATACAGGAGCGAAGGGAGCTTTCTTT. The full variable domain, completed using reference TRBV7-8 and TRBJ1-1, is GAGVSQSPRYKVAKRGQDVALRCDPISGHVSLFWYQQALGQGPEFLTYFQNEAQLDKSGLPSDRFFAERPEGSVSTLKIQRTQQEDSAVYLCASSYDTGAKGAFFGQGTRLTVV.

Only one count was recorded for this clonotype. This chain links TRBV7-9 with TRBJ2-7, with D maybe TRBD1 (6 bases). Germline V gene lookup returns CDR1 SEHNR and CDR2 FQNEAQ (reference sequence). V shed 6 bases and J shed 7 bases, with 22 bases lying between them. CDR3 size: 15 residues. CDR3 residues: CASSEAPQGLGEQYF. Written as DNA, the CDR3 is TGTGCCAGCAGTGAAGCGCCACAGGGTCTTGGAGAGCAGTACTTC.